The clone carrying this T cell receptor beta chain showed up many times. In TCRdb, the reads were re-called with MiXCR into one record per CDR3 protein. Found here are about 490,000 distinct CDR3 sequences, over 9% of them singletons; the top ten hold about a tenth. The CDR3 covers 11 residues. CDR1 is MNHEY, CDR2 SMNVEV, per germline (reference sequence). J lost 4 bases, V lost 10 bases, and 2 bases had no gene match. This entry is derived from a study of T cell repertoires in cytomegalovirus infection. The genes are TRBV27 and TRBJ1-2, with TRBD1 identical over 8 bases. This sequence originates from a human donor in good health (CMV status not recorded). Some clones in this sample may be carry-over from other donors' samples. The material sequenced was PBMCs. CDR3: CATTGGYGYTF. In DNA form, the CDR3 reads TGTGCCACCACAGGGGGCTATGGCTACACCTTC.